Below are 14 T cell receptor beta chains sequenced from a single sample in a study of T cells in Graves' hyperthyroidism and ophthalmopathy. TCR beta CDR3 regions were amplified from RNA transcripts. Researchers ran a first-round RT-PCR on the TCR CDR3 using the HTBI primer set. TCRdb reprocessed the multiplex PCR reads via MiXCR and lists one record per CDR3 protein. The sample contains under 250,000 distinct CDR3 sequences, roughly a quarter of which appear only once. Material for sequencing was blood. These receptors all stem from a woman aged 40-49 years with Graves' ophthalmopathy.

At least ten counts were recorded for this clonotype. The genes are TRBV4-2 and TRBJ2-7; the match to TRBD2 covers 9 bases. The germline V gene encodes CDR1 LGHNA and CDR2 YNFKEQ. This CDR3 has 16 amino acids. V dropped 3 bases and J dropped 3; count of bases not matched to a gene: 9. The CDR3 DNA reads as TGTGCCAGCAGCCAGGAGAAGACTAGCGGTTTCTACGAGCAGTACTTC. It codes for CASSQEKTSGFYEQYF.

Concerning this clonotype itself: This could be a read error, since a much larger clone is one nucleotide away. The genes are TRBV20-1 and TRBJ2-7; perhaps TRBD1 as D (6 bases). Looked up from germline, CDR1 is DFQATT and CDR2 is SNEGSKA (reference sequence). This CDR3 is built from 13 residues. With 6 bases removed from V and 4 bases from J, the gap between germline ends came to 16 bases. The CDR3 DNA follows: TGCAGTGCCGGGACACCTTGCGCGTACGAGCAGTACTTC. This encodes CSAGTPCAYEQYF.

The rearrangement uses TRBV12-3 or TRBV12-4 and TRBJ1-5, with a weak D call TRBD1 (6 bases). This CDR3 has 14 residues. Trimming stripped 2 bases from V and 6 bases from J, with 11 bases between. DNA for the CDR3: TGTGCCAGCAGTTTATACAGGGTGGGTCAGCCCCAGCATTTT. Amino acid sequence: CASSLYRVGQPQHF.

At least ten counts were recorded for this clonotype. The chain is built from TRBV7-2 and TRBJ2-6, with D perhaps matching TRBD1 (6 bases). CDR3 length: 12 amino acids. Trimming took 10 bases from V and 4 from J, leaving 8 bases between them. In germline, CDR1 is SGHTA, CDR2 FQGNSA. The CDR3 coding sequence is TGTGCCAACAGGGCCGGGGCCAACGTCCTGACTTTC. It yields the protein CANRAGANVLTF.

This clonotype came up many times. The chain carries TRBV6-1 and TRBJ2-6, with D perhaps matching TRBD1 (5 bases). CDR1 and CDR2 from the germline V gene are MNHNS and SASEGT. This CDR3 contains 15 residues. V was cut by 1 base and J by 2 bases, with 6 bases left in between. CDR3 protein: CASSEGGAGANVLTF. The CDR3 nucleotides are TGTGCCAGCAGTGAAGGGGGCGCTGGGGCCAACGTCCTGACTTTC.

The chain recombines TRBV6-2 or TRBV6-3 with TRBJ2-7; D remains ambiguous. V lost 2 bases, J lost 6 bases, and 8 bases lay in between. This CDR3 spans 12 amino acids. CDR1 and CDR2 (germline): MNHEY, SVGEGT. CDR3: CASSYPPLEQYF. The CDR3 DNA follows: TGTGCCAGCAGTTACCCCCCCCTCGAGCAGTACTTC.

This clonotype has at least ten counts. The chain couples TRBV27 to TRBJ1-5, with D perhaps matching TRBD1 (5 bases). This CDR3 region has 15 residues. The ends were cut back, 8 bases at V and 5 bases at J, with 19 bases in the middle. Germline V gives CDR1 MNHEY, CDR2 SMNVEV (reference sequence). Here the CDR3 DNA reads TGTGCCAGCCAAGCCTATGACAGTCGGCATCAGCCCCAGCATTTT. Translating gives CASQAYDSRHQPQHF.

Ten or more counts support this clonotype. V and J are TRBV28 and TRBJ1-3; D possibly corresponds to TRBD1 (5 bases). Germline assignment: CDR1 MDHEN and CDR2 SYDVKM. CDR3 length equals 15 residues. Trimming took 3 bases from V and 2 from J, leaving 11 bases between them. CDR3 nucleotide sequence: TGTGCCAGCAGTTTCGACAGATTAACTGGAAACACCATATATTTT. Amino acid sequence: CASSFDRLTGNTIYF. The variable domain in full, completed from reference TRBV28 and TRBJ1-3, reads DVKVTQSSRYLVKRTGEKVFLECVQDMDHENMFWYRQDPGLGLRLIYFSYDVKMKEKGDIPEGYSVSREKKERFSLILESASTNQTSMYLCASSFDRLTGNTIYFGEGSWLTVV.

V usage is TRBV28 and J usage is TRBJ2-6; 8 bases line up with TRBD2. From germline, CDR1 is MDHEN and CDR2 SYDVKM. CDR3 length equals 15 residues. The CDR3 here is CATGGRGSGANVLTF. Written as DNA, the CDR3 is TGTGCTACGGGGGGGAGAGGCTCTGGGGCCAACGTCCTGACTTTC. Based on the CDR3 plus reference TRBV28 and TRBJ2-6, the full variable domain is DVKVTQSSRYLVKRTGEKVFLECVQDMDHENMFWYRQDPGLGLRLIYFSYDVKMKEKGDIPEGYSVSREKKERFSLILESASTNQTSMYLCATGGRGSGANVLTFGAGSRLTVL.

This clonotype showed up many times. The genes are TRBV5-1 and TRBJ2-7; tentatively, D is TRBD1 (6 bases). The germline V and J ends were trimmed by 3 bases and 3 bases, with 16 bases remaining between them. Looked up from germline, CDR1 is SGHRS and CDR2 is YFSETQ. The CDR3 loop spans 15 amino acids. The CDR3 reads CASSSDGTPIYEQYF. The CDR3 nucleotides read TGCGCCAGCAGCTCGGACGGGACACCAATCTACGAGCAGTACTTC.

The chain employs TRBV12-3 or TRBV12-4 and TRBJ2-5; D is possibly TRBD2 (6 bases). The ends were cut back, 8 bases at V and 5 bases at J, with 21 bases in the middle. This CDR3 spans 15 amino acids. The CDR3 spells CASSVGVAAGETQYF. Written as DNA, the CDR3 is TGTGCCAGCTCCGTGGGCGTCGCAGCGGGTGAGACCCAGTACTTC.

In this sample, this clonotype turned up many times. The V and J genes are TRBV28 and TRBJ1-2; 10 bases are shared with TRBD1. The trim removed 6 bases at V and 5 bases at J, leaving 21 bases unmatched. The CDR3 runs to 19 residues. Germline V CDR1 and CDR2: MDHEN, SYDVKM. This chain's CDR3 is CASRGGTGDAHLIRYGYTF. The CDR3 region has the DNA TGTGCCAGCAGGGGAGGGACAGGGGACGCACATTTAATACGTTATGGCTACACCTTC.

This clonotype showed up many times. The rearrangement joins TRBV11-2 to TRBJ1-2, with 10 bases identical to TRBD1. Losses at the gene ends were 5 bases for V and 8 bases for J; bases not matched to a gene: 8. Germline V gene sequence: CDR1 SGHAT, CDR2 FQNNGV. There are 14 residues in the CDR3. Written as DNA, the CDR3 is TGTGCCAGCAGCCCTAGAGGGACAGGGGAAGGCTACACCTTC. Translated: CASSPRGTGEGYTF. Full variable domain (remainder filled in from reference TRBV11-2 and TRBJ1-2): EAGVAQSPRYKIIEKRQSVAFWCNPISGHATLYWYQQILGQGPKLLIQFQNNGVVDDSQLPKDRFSAERLKGVDSTLKIQPAKLEDSAVYLCASSPRGTGEGYTFGSGTRLTVV.

This clonotype was counted at least ten times. The V and J genes are TRBV6-5 and TRBJ2-5; the D gene is possibly TRBD2 (7 bases). This CDR3 has 14 residues. V lost 6 bases and J 5 bases, leaving 16 bases between the germline ends. Germline loops: CDR1 MNHEY, CDR2 SVGAGI. The CDR3 reads CASRRGGAGETQYF. The CDR3 DNA sequence: TGTGCCAGCAGGAGAGGGGGGGCGGGGGAGACCCAGTACTTC.